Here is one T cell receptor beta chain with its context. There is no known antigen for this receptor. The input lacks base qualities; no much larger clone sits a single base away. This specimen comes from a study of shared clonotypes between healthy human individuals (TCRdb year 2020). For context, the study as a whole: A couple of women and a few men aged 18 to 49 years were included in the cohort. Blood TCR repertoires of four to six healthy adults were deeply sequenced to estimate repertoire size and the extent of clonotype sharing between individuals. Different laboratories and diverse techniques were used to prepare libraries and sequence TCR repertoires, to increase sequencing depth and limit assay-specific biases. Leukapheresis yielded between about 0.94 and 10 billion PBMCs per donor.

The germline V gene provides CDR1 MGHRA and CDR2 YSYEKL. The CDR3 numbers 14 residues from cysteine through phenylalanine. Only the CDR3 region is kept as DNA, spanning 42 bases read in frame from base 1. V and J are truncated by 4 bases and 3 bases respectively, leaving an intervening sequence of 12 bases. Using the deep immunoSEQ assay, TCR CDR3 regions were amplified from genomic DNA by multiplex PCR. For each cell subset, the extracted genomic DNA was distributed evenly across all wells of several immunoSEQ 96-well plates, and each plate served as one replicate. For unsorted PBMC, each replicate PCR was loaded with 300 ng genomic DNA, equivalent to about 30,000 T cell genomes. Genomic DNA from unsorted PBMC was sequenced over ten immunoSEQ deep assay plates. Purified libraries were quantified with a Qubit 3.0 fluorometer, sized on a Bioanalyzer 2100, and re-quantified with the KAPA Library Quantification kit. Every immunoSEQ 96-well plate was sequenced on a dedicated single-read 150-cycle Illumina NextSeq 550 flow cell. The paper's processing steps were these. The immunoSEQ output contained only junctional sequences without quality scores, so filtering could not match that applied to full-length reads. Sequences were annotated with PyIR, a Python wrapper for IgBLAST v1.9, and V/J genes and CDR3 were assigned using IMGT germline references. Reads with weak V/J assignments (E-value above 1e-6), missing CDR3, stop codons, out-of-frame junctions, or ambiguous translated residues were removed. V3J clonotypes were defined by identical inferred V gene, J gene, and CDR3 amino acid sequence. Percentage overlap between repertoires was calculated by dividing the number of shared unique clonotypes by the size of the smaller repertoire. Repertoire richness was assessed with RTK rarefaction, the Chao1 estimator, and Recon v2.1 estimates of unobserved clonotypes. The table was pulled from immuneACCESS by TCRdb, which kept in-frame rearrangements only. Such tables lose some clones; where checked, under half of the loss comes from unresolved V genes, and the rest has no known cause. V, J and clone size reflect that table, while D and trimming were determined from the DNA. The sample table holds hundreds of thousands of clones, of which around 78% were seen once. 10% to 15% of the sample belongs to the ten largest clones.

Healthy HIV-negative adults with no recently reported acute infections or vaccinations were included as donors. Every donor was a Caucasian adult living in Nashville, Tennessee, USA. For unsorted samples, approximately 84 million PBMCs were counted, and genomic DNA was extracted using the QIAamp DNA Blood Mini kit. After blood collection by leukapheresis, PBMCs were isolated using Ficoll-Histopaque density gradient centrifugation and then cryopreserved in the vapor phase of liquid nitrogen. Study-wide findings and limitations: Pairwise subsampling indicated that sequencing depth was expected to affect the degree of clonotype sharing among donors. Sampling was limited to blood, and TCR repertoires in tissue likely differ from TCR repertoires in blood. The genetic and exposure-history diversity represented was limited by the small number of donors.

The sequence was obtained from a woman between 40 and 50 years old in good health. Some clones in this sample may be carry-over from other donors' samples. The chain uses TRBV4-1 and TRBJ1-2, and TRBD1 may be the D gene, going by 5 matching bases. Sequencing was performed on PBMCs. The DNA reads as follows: TGCGCCAGCAGCCCCGCGGGGGTGGACTATGGCTACACCTTC. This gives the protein CASSPAGVDYGYTF.